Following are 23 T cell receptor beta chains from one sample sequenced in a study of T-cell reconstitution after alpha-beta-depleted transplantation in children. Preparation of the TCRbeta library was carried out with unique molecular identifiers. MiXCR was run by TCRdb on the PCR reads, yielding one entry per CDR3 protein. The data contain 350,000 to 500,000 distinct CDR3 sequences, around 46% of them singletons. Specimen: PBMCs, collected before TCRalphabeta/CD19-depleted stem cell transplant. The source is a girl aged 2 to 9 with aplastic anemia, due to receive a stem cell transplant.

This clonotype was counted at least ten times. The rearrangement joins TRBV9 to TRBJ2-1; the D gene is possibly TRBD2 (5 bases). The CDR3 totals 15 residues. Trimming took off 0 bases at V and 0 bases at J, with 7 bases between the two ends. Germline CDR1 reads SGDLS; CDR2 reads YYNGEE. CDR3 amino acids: CASSVGLRSYNEQFF. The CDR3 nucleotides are TGTGCCAGCAGCGTAGGACTACGCTCCTACAATGAGCAGTTCTTC.

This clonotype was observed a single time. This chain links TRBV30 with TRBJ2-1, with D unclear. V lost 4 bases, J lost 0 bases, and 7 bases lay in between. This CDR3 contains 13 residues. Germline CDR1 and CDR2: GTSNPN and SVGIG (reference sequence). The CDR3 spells CAWTTSSYNEQFF. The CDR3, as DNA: TGTGCCTGGACCACGAGCTCCTACAATGAGCAGTTCTTC.

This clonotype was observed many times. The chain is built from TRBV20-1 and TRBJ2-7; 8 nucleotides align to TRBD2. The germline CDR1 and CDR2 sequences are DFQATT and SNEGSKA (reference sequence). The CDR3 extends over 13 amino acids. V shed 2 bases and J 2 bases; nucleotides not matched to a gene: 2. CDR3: CSARTSGAYEQYF. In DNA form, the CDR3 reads TGCAGTGCTAGAACTAGCGGAGCCTACGAGCAGTACTTC.

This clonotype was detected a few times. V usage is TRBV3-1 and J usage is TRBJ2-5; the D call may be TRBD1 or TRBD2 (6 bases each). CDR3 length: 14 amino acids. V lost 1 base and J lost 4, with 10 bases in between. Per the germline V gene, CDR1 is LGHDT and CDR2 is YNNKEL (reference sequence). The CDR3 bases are TGTGCCAGCAGCCAAGGAGGAGGGGGAGAGACCCAGTACTTC. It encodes CASSQGGGGETQYF.

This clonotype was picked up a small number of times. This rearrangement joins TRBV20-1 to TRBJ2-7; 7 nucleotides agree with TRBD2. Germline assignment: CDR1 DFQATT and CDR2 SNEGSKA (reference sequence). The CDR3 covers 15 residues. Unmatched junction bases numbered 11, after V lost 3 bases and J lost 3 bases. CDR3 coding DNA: TGCAGTGCTAGGGCAATCGAGCGGGGCCTCTACGAGCAGTACTTC. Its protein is CSARAIERGLYEQYF.

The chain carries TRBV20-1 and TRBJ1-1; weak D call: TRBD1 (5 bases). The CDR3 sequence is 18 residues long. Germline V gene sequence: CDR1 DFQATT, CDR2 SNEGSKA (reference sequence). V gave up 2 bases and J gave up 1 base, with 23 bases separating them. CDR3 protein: CSARSGRDPELRNTEAFF. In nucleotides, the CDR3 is TGCAGTGCTAGATCGGGCAGGGACCCCGAACTCAGGAACACTGAAGCTTTCTTT.

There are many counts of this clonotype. The CDR3 protein is CSAPGRDRIQRHGYTF. DNA of the CDR3: TGCAGTGCTCCAGGAAGGGACAGAATCCAACGTCATGGCTACACCTTC. The rearrangement joins TRBV20-1 to TRBJ1-2; 7 bases align to TRBD1. This CDR3 is built from 16 residues. Losses at the gene ends were 5 bases for V and 6 bases for J; bases not matched to a gene: 18. The V gene's germline CDR1 is DFQATT and CDR2 SNEGSKA (reference sequence).

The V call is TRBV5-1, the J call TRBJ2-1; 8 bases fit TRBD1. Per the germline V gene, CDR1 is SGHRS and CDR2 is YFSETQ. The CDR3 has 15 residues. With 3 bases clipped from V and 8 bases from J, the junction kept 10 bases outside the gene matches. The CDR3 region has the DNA TGCGCCAGCAGCTACCCCGGGACAGGTCGAGATGAGCAGTTCTTC. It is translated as CASSYPGTGRDEQFF.

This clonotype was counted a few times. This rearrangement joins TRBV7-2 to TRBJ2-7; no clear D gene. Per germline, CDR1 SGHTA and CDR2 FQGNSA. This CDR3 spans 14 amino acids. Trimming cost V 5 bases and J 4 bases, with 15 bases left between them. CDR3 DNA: TGTGCCAGCAGCCAGGCCTACGTTGCTTACGAGCAGTACTTC. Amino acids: CASSQAYVAYEQYF.

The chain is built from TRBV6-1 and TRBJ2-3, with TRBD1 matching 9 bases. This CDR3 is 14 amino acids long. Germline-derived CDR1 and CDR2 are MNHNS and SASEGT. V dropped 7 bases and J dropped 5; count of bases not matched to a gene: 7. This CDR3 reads CASKGQGPRDTQYF. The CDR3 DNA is TGTGCCAGCAAGGGACAGGGCCCTCGAGATACGCAGTATTTT.

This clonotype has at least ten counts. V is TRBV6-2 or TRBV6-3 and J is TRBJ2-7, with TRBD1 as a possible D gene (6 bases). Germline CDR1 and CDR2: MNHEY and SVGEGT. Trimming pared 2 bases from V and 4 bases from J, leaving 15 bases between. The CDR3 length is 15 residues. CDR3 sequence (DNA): TGTGCCAGCAGTTACCCATCCGGGACAAGTTACGAGCAGTACTTC. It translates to CASSYPSGTSYEQYF.

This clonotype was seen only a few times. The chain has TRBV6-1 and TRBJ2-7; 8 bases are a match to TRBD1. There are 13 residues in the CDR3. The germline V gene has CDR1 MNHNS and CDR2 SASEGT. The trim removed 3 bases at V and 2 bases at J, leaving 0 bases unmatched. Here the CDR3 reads CASSEGQAYEQYF. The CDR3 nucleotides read TGTGCCAGCAGTGAGGGACAGGCCTACGAGCAGTACTTC.

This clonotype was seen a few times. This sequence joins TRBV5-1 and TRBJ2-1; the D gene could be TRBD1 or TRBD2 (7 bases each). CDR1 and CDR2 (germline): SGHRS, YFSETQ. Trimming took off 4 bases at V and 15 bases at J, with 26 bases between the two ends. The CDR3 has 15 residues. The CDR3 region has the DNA TGCGCCAGCAGCGTCGGGCCAGGGGGGGTTTCCCTTGGGTTCTTC. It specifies CASSVGPGGVSLGFF.

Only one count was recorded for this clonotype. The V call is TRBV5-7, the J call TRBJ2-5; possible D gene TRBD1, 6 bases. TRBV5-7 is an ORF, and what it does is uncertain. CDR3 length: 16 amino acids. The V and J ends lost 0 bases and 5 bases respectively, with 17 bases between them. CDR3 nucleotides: TGTGCCAGCAGCTTGGCCGAGGCAGGGGCGCAGGAGACCCAGTACTTC. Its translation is CASSLAEAGAQETQYF.

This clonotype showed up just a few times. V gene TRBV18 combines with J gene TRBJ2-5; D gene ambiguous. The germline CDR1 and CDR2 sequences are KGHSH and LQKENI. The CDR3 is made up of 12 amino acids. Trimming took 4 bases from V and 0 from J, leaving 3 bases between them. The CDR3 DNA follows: TGTGCCAGCTCACGGCACCAAGAGACCCAGTACTTC. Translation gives CASSRHQETQYF.

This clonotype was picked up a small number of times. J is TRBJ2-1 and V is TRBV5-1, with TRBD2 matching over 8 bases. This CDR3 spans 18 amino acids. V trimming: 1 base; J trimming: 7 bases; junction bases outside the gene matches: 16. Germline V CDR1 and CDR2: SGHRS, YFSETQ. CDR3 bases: TGCGCCAGCAGCTTGTCCCCGATAGCGGGGAGTGGGGCAAATGAGCAGTTCTTC. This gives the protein CASSLSPIAGSGANEQFF. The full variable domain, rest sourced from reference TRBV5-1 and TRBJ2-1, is KAGVTQTPRYLIKTRGQQVTLSCSPISGHRSVSWYQQTPGQGLQFLFEYFSETQRNKGNFPGRFSGRQFSNSRSEMNVSTLELGDSALYLCASSLSPIAGSGANEQFFGPGTRLTVL.

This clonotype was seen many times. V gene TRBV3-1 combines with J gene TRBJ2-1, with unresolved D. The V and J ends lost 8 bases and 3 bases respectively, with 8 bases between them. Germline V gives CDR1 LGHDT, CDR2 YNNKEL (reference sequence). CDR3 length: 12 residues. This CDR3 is CASGDRYNEQFF. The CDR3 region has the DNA TGTGCCAGCGGCGACCGCTACAATGAGCAGTTCTTC.

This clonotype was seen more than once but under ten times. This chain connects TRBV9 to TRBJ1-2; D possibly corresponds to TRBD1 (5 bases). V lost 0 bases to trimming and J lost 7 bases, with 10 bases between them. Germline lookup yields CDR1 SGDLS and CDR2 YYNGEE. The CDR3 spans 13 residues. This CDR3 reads CASSVGQGGGYTF. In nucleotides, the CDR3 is TGTGCCAGCAGCGTAGGGCAGGGAGGTGGCTACACCTTC.

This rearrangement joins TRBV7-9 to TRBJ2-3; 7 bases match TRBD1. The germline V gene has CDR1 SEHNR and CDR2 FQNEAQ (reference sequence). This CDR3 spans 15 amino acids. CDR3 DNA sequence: TGTGCGTCAACTCTAGGGGACAGTAGCACAGATACGCAGTATTTT. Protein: CASTLGDSSTDTQYF.

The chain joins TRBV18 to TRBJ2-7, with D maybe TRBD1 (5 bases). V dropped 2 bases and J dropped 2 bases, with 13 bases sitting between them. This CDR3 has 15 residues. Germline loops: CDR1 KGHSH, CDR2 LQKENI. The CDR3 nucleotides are TGTGCCAGCTCACCAACGGGTACAGGCGCCTACGAGCAGTACTTC. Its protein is CASSPTGTGAYEQYF.

CDR3 sequence (DNA): TGTGCCAGCAGCCACGGGACAGGGCTCTATGGCTACACCTTC. It encodes CASSHGTGLYGYTF. This chain connects TRBV3-1 to TRBJ1-2; 9 bases line up with TRBD1. Germline lookup yields CDR1 LGHDT and CDR2 YNNKEL (reference sequence). The ends lost 3 bases at V and 4 bases at J; junction bases unmatched: 3. The CDR3 is 14 amino acids. The complete variable domain, with remaining parts taken from reference TRBV3-1 and TRBJ1-2, reads DTAVSQTPKYLVTQMGNDKSIKCEQNLGHDTMYWYKQDSKKFLKIMFSYNNKELIINETVPNRFSPKSPDKAHLNLHINSLELGDSAVYFCASSHGTGLYGYTFGSGTRLTVV.

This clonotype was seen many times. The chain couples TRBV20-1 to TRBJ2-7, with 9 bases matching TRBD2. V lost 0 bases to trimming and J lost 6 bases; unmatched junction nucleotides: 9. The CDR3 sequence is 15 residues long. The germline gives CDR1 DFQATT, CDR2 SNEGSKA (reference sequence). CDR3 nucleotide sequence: TGCAGTGCTAGAGATGTGTCTAGCGGGACGGGCGAGCAGTACTTC. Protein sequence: CSARDVSSGTGEQYF.

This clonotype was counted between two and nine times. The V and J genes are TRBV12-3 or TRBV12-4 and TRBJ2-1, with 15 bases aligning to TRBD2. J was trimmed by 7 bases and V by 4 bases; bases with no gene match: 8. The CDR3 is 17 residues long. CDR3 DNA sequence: TGTGCCAGCAGTTCATGGACTAGCGGGAGGGCCGGAAATGAGCAGTTCTTC. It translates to CASSSWTSGRAGNEQFF.